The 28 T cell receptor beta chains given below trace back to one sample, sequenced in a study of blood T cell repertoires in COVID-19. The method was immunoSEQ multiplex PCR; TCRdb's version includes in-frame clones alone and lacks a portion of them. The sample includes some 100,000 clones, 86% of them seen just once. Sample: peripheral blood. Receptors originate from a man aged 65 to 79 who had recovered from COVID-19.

CDR3 region: CSVGVAGDQPQHF. The CDR3 DNA reads as TGCAGCGTTGGAGTGGCAGGGGATCAGCCCCAGCATTTT. The chain employs TRBV29-1 and TRBJ1-5; maybe TRBD1 (6 bases). V lost 4 bases and J 5 bases, leaving 12 bases between the germline ends. The CDR3 runs to 13 residues. Germline V CDR1 and CDR2: SQVTM, ANQGSEA.

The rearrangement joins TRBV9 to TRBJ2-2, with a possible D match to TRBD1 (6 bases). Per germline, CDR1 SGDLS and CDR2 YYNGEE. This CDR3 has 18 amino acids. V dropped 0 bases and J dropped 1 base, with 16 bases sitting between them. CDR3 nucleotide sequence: TGTGCCAGCAGCGTAGCTACGGGACACCCCCTGAACACCGGGGAGCTGTTTTTT. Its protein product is CASSVATGHPLNTGELFF.

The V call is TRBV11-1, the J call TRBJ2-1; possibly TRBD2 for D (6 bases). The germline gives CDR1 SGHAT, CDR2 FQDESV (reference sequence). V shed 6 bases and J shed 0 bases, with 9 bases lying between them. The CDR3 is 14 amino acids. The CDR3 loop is CASRRGSSYNEQFF. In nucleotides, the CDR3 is TGTGCCAGCAGACGGGGGAGCTCCTACAATGAGCAGTTCTTC.

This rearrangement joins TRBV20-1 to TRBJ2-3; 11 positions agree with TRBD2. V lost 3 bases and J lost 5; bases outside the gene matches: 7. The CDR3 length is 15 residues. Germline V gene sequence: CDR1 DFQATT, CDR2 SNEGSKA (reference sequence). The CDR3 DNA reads TGCAGTGCTAGTGATAGCGGGGGGGCGGTAGATACGCAGTATTTT. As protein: CSASDSGGAVDTQYF.

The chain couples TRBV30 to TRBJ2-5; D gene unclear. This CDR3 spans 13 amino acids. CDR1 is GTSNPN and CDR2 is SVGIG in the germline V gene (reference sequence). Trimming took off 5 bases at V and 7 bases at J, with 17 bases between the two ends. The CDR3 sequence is CAWGPEITGTQYF. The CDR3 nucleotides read TGTGCCTGGGGTCCGGAGATCACCGGGACCCAGTACTTC.

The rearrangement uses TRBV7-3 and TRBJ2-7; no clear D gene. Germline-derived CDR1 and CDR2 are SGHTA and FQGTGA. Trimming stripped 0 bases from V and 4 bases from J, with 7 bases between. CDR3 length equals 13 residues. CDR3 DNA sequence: TGTGCCAGCAGCTTAACCCCCGCGTACGAGCAGTACTTC. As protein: CASSLTPAYEQYF.

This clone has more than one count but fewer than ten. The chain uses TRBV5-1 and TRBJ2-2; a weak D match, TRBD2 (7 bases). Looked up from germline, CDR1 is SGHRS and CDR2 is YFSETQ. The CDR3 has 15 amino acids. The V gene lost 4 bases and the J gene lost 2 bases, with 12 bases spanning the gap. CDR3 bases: TGCGCCAGCAGCGCGGGGGCACTCAACACCGGGGAGCTGTTTTTT. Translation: CASSAGALNTGELFF.

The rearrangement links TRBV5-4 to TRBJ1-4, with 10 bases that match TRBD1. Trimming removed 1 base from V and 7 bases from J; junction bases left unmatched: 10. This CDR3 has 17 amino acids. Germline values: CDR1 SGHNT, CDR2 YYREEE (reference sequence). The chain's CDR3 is CASSLRGTGVSGEKLFF. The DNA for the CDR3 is TGTGCCAGCAGCTTGCGAGGGACAGGGGTTTCTGGTGAAAAACTGTTTTTT. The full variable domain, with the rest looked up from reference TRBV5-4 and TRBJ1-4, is ETGVTQSPTHLIKTRGQQVTLRCSSQSGHNTVSWYQQALGQGPQFIFQYYREEENGRGNFPPRFSGLQFPNYSSELNVNALELDDSALYLCASSLRGTGVSGEKLFFGSGTQLSVL.

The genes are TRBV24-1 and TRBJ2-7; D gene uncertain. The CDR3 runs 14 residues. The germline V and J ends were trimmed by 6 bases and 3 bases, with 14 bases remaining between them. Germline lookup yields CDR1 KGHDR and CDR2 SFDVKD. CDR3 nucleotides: TGTGCCACCAGTCCCGGGTGGCCGGGCTACGAGCAGTACTTC. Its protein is CATSPGWPGYEQYF.

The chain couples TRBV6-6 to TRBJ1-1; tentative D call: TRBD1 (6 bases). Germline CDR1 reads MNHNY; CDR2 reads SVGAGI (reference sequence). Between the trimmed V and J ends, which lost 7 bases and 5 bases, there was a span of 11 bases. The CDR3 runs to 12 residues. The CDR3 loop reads CASNRAGTEAFF. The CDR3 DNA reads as TGTGCCAGCAACAGGGCCGGTACTGAAGCTTTCTTT.

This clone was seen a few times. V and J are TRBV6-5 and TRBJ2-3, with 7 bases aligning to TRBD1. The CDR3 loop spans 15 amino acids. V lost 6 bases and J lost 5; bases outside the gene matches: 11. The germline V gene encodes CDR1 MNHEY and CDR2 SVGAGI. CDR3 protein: CASSPRGPPQDTQYF. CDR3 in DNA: TGTGCCAGCAGCCCGAGGGGGCCCCCCCAAGATACGCAGTATTTT.

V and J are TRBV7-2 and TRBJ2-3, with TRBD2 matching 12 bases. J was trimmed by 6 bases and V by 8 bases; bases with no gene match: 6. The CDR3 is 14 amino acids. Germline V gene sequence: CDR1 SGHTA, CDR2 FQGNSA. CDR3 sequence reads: CASQGLAGTDTQYF. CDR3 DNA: TGTGCCAGCCAAGGACTAGCGGGAACGGATACGCAGTATTTT.

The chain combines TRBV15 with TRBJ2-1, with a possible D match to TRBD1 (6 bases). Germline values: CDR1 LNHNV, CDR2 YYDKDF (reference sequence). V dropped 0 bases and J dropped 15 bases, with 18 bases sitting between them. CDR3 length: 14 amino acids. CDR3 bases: TGTGCCACCAGCAGAGATTGGGGGCCGAGACTGCGGTTCTTC. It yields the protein CATSRDWGPRLRFF.

This CDR3 is CASNLRPQHF. The CDR3 bases are TGTGCCAGTAATCTAAGGCCCCAGCATTTT. This sequence joins TRBV6-7 and TRBJ1-5; D ambiguous. TRBV6-7 qualifies as an ORF whose function is uncertain. The CDR3 consists of 10 residues. The V end lost 9 bases, the J end lost 9 bases, and 9 bases lay between the germline ends.

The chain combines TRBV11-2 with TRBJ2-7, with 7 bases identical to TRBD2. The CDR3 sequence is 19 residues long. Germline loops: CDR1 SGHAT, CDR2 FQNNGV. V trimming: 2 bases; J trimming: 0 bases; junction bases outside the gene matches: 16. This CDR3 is CASSLRGGPSNIRSYEQYF. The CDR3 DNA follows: TGTGCCAGCAGCTTACGCGGGGGACCTTCGAATATTCGCTCCTACGAGCAGTACTTC.

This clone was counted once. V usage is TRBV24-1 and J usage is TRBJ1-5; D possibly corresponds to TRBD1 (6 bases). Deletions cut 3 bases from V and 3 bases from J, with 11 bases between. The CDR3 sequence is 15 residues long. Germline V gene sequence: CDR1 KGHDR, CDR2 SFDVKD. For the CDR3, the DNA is TGTGCCACCAGTGATGGGAGGGGGATCAATCAGCCCCAGCATTTT. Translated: CATSDGRGINQPQHF.

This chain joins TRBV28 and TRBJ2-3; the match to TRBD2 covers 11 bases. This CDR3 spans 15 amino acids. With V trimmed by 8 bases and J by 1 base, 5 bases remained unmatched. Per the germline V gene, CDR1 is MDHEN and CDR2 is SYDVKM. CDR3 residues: CASFSGGAGTDTQYF. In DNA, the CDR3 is TGTGCCAGCTTTAGCGGGGGGGCCGGCACAGATACGCAGTATTTT. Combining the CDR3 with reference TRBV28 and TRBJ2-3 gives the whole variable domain DVKVTQSSRYLVKRTGEKVFLECVQDMDHENMFWYRQDPGLGLRLIYFSYDVKMKEKGDIPEGYSVSREKKERFSLILESASTNQTSMYLCASFSGGAGTDTQYFGPGTRLTVL.

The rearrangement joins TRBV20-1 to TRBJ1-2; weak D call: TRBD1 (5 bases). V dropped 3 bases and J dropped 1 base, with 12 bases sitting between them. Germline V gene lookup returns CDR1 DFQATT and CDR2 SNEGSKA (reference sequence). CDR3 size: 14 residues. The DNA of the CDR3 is TGCAGTGCTAGTGGGACTGGGTTTAACTATGGCTACACCTTC. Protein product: CSASGTGFNYGYTF.

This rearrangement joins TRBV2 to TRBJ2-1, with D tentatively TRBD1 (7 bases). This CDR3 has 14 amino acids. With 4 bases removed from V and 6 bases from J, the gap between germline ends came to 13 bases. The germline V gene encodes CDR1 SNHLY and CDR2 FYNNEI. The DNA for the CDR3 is TGTGCCAGCAGTGCGACAGGGAGGAGCAATGAGCAGTTCTTC. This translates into CASSATGRSNEQFF.

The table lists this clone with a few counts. CDR3 sequence reads: CASSPRRGDTGELFF. The CDR3 DNA follows: TGTGCCAGCTCACCACGGCGGGGGGACACCGGGGAGCTGTTTTTT. V is TRBV18 and J is TRBJ2-2; 8 positions agree with TRBD2. With 1 base clipped from V and 3 bases from J, the junction kept 1 base outside the gene matches. This CDR3 comprises 15 residues. CDR1 KGHSH and CDR2 LQKENI come from the germline V gene.

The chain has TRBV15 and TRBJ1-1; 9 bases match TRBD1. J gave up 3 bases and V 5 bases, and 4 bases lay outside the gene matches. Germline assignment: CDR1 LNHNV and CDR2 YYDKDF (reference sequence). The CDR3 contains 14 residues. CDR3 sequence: CATSRRDRDTEAFF. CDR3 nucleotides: TGTGCCACCAGCCGGCGGGACAGGGACACTGAAGCTTTCTTT. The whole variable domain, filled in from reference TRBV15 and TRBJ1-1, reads DAMVIQNPRYQVTQFGKPVTLSCSQTLNHNVMYWYQQKSSQAPKLLFHYYDKDFNNEADTPDNFQSRRPNTSFCFLDIRSPGLGDTAMYLCATSRRDRDTEAFFGQGTRLTVV.

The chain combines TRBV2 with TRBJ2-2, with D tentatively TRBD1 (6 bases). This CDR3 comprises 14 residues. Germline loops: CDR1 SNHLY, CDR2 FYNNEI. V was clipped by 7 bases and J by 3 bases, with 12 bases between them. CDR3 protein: CASKLTGYTGELFF. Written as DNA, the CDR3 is TGTGCCAGCAAATTAACAGGGTACACCGGGGAGCTGTTTTTT.

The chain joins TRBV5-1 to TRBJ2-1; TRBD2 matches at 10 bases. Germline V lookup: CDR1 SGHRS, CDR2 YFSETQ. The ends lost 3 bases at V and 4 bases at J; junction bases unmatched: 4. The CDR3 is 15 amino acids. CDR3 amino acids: CASSWLAGAYNEQFF. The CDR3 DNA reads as TGCGCCAGCAGCTGGCTAGCGGGGGCGTACAATGAGCAGTTCTTC.

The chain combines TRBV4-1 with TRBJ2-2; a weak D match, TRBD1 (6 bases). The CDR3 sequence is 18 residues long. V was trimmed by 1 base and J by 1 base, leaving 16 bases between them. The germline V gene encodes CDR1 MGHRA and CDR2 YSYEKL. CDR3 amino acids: CASSQAKDRERNTGELFF. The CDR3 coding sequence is TGCGCCAGCAGCCAAGCTAAGGACAGAGAACGGAACACCGGGGAGCTGTTTTTT.

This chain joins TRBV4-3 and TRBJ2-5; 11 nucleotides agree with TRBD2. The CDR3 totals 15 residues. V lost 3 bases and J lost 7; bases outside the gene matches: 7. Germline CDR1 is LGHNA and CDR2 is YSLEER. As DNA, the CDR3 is TGCGCCAGCAGCCAGGAACTAGCGGGGGCTGGGACCCAGTACTTC. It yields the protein CASSQELAGAGTQYF.

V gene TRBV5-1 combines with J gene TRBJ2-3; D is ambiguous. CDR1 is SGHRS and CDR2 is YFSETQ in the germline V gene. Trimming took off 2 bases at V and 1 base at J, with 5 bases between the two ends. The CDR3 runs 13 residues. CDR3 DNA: TGCGCCAGCAGCTTTGAGGGCACAGATACGCAGTATTTT. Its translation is CASSFEGTDTQYF.

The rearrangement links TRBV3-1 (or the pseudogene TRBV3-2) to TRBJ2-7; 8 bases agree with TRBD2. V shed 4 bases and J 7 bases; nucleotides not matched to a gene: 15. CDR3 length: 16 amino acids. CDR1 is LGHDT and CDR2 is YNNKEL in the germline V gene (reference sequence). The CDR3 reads CASSLGWSGSVREQYF. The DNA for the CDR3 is TGTGCCAGCAGCCTGGGGTGGAGCGGGAGTGTTCGGGAGCAGTACTTC.

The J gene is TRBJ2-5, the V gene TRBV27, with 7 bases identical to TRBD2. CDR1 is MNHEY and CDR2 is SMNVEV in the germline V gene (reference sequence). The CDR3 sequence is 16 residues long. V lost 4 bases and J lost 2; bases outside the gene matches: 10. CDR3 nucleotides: TGTGCCAGCAGTTCGGCGGCTAGCGGAAAGCAAGAGACCCAGTACTTC. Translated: CASSSAASGKQETQYF.